This T cell receptor beta chain was sequenced during a study of blood T cell repertoires in COVID-19. Study in general: The United States, Italy and Spain provided the acute and convalescent COVID-19 samples. The cDNA or gDNA used as material had been derived from T cells, B-cell-depleted T cells, or PBMCs.

The V and J ends lost 2 bases and 3 bases respectively, with 16 bases between them. This CDR3 has 16 residues. Germline values: CDR1 GTSNPN, CDR2 SVGIG (reference sequence). As processed by the authors: Estimation of nucleated cell counts was performed using reference gene primer amplification. Data came from immunoSEQ multiplex PCR; TCRdb stores just in-frame clones and leaves some out. Clone size and V and J calls were adopted from that table, with D and trimming inferred from the DNA. The repertoire holds 190,000 or so clones, with around 83% as singletons. This receptor was obtained from a man in his fifties or sixties with active or convalescent COVID-19. The chain is built from TRBV30 and TRBJ2-2, with D unclear. Sequenced input: peripheral blood. CDR3 coding DNA: TGTGCCTGGAGTCATTTGGGCCAATTGGACACCGGGGAGCTGTTTTTT. It translates to CAWSHLGQLDTGELFF.